The 22 T cell receptor beta chains listed next were all sequenced from one sample in a study of blood T cell repertoires in COVID-19. Assay: immunoSEQ multiplex PCR; the TCRdb copy retains only in-frame clones and omits some. The table lists 89,000 or so clones, around 85% of them singletons. The sequencing sample was made of peripheral blood. The receptors stem from a human donor in a cohort sampled during active COVID-19.

The chain combines TRBV5-1 with TRBJ1-2; unclear D gene. The V gene lost 2 bases and the J gene lost 4 bases, with 12 bases spanning the gap. This CDR3 spans 14 amino acids. Germline CDR1 reads SGHRS; CDR2 reads YFSETQ. CDR3 DNA: TGCGCCAGCAGCTTAGGAGGATTGGGCTATGGCTACACCTTC. Protein: CASSLGGLGYGYTF.

The V call is TRBV6-2 or TRBV6-3, the J call TRBJ2-3, with 9 bases fitting TRBD2. V lost 2 bases to trimming and J lost 2 bases; unmatched junction nucleotides: 5. This CDR3 is built from 16 residues. CDR1 is MNHEY, CDR2 SVGEGT, per germline. The CDR3 sequence: CASSYPSGGFTDTQYF. In DNA form, the CDR3 reads TGTGCCAGCAGTTACCCCAGCGGGGGGTTCACAGATACGCAGTATTTT.

This clone was observed a few times. V usage is TRBV18 and J usage is TRBJ2-3; D is undetermined. V was trimmed by 0 bases and J by 1 base, leaving 8 bases between them. Germline V CDR1 and CDR2: KGHSH, LQKENI. The CDR3 is made up of 15 amino acids. CDR3 sequence reads: CASSPPVTGTDTQYF. CDR3 DNA: TGTGCCAGCTCACCACCGGTCACAGGCACAGATACGCAGTATTTT. Complete variable domain (other parts from reference TRBV18 and TRBJ2-3): NAGVMQNPRHLVRRRGQEARLRCSPMKGHSHVYWYRQLPEEGLKFMVYLQKENIIDESGMPKERFSAEFPKEGPSILRIQQVVRGDSAAYFCASSPPVTGTDTQYFGPGTRLTVL.

The chain has TRBV5-1 and TRBJ2-5; D is uncertain. The CDR3 is 13 amino acids. In germline, CDR1 is SGHRS, CDR2 YFSETQ. V lost 4 bases and J lost 5, with 12 bases in between. The CDR3 loop is CASSPPPRETQYF. In DNA, the CDR3 is TGCGCCAGCAGCCCACCCCCTCGGGAGACCCAGTACTTC.

The V gene is TRBV9, the J gene TRBJ2-5; D perhaps matches TRBD2 (6 bases). The germline V and J ends were trimmed by 0 bases and 0 bases, with 12 bases remaining between them. This CDR3 region has 16 residues. Germline V gene sequence: CDR1 SGDLS, CDR2 YYNGEE. The CDR3 coding sequence is TGTGCCAGCAGCGTAGGAGCGGGCGGGTACCAAGAGACCCAGTACTTC. It codes for CASSVGAGGYQETQYF. The full variable domain, in which reference TRBV9 and TRBJ2-5 provide the parts outside the CDR3, is DSGVTQTPKHLITATGQRVTLRCSPRSGDLSVYWYQQSLDQGLQFLIQYYNGEERAKGNILERFSAQQFPDLHSELNLSSLELGDSALYFCASSVGAGGYQETQYFGPGTRLLVL.

V is TRBV29-1 and J is TRBJ1-3; possibly TRBD1 for D (6 bases). Germline-derived CDR1 and CDR2 are SQVTM and ANQGSEA. Trimming took 1 base from V and 4 from J, leaving 11 bases between them. This CDR3 comprises 14 residues. CDR3 sequence: CSVEVGGPGNTIYF. CDR3 DNA sequence: TGCAGCGTTGAAGTCGGGGGGCCGGGAAACACCATATATTTT.

This clone appeared once. The chain links TRBV7-9 to TRBJ2-7; possible D gene TRBD1, 5 bases. Germline V gene data show CDR1 as SEHNR and CDR2 as FQNEAQ (reference sequence). Between the trimmed V and J ends, which lost 4 bases and 3 bases, there was a span of 13 bases. CDR3 length equals 14 residues. The CDR3 loop is CASSYDRLGYEQYF. The CDR3 DNA follows: TGTGCCAGCAGCTACGACAGACTTGGCTACGAGCAGTACTTC.

The chain joins TRBV18 to TRBJ1-1; D is possibly TRBD1 (5 bases). Trimming removed 4 bases at V and 6 bases at J, with 24 bases between. CDR3 length: 17 amino acids. Per germline, CDR1 KGHSH and CDR2 LQKENI. CDR3 amino acids: CASSRVPLGAPWAEAFF. DNA of the CDR3: TGTGCCAGCTCACGAGTACCTCTAGGGGCGCCATGGGCTGAAGCTTTCTTT.

This clone appeared a few times. The chain combines TRBV6-2 or TRBV6-3 with TRBJ1-2, with TRBD1 identical over 7 bases. Germline CDR1 MNHEY, CDR2 SVGEGT. V was clipped by 7 bases and J by 14 bases; unmatched bases: 16. The CDR3 length is 13 residues. This CDR3 is CASTPNRGQGETF. The CDR3, as DNA: TGTGCCAGCACCCCAAACCGGGGCCAGGGGGAAACCTTC.

The chain carries TRBV10-3 and TRBJ1-1, with D tentatively TRBD1 (5 bases). This CDR3 has 13 residues. Trimming removed 4 bases from V and 1 base from J, with 7 bases in between. Germline V gene lookup returns CDR1 ENHRY and CDR2 SYGVKD. CDR3 residues: CAISGTSNTEAFF. For the CDR3, the DNA is TGTGCCATCAGTGGGACATCGAACACTGAAGCTTTCTTT.

The chain joins TRBV4-1 to TRBJ2-4, with 8 bases lining up with TRBD1. V trimming: 0 bases; J trimming: 7 bases; junction bases outside the gene matches: 5. CDR3 length: 15 residues. Germline CDR1 is MGHRA and CDR2 is YSYEKL. Here the CDR3 reads CASSQDGQGANIQYF. The CDR3 coding sequence is TGCGCCAGCAGCCAAGATGGGCAGGGGGCGAACATTCAGTACTTC.

This chain joins TRBV12-5 and TRBJ2-5; D might be TRBD2 (7 bases). CDR1 is LGHNT, CDR2 FRNRAP, per germline. Trimming took 6 bases from V and 5 from J, leaving 19 bases between them. There are 15 residues in the CDR3. The CDR3 nucleotides read TGTGCTAGTGGACTAGGGGGGGGCGACGGGGAGACCCAGTACTTC. Translating it yields CASGLGGGDGETQYF.

The rearrangement joins TRBV7-9 to TRBJ2-7, with 9 bases lining up with TRBD1. The CDR3 totals 14 residues. Trimming cost V 4 bases and J 5 bases; bases outside gene matches: 6. Germline CDR1 and CDR2: SEHNR and FQNEAQ (reference sequence). The CDR3 DNA follows: TGTGCCAGCAGCTACGCGGACAGGGGTAACGAGCAGTACTTC. It encodes CASSYADRGNEQYF.

The chain is built from TRBV5-4 and TRBJ1-2; D may be TRBD1 (5 bases). Germline CDR1 SGHNT, CDR2 YYREEE (reference sequence). The length of the CDR3 is 14 residues. With 0 bases removed from V and 8 bases from J, the gap between germline ends came to 14 bases. This CDR3 reads CASSLDSTGGGYTF. Written as DNA, the CDR3 is TGTGCCAGCAGCTTGGACAGCACCGGGGGGGGCTACACCTTC.

The V and J genes are TRBV7-9 and TRBJ1-2; no reliable D call. The CDR3 runs to 14 residues. Germline CDR1 is SEHNR and CDR2 is FQNEAQ (reference sequence). V lost 0 bases and J lost 7, with 12 bases in between. CDR3 nucleotide sequence: TGTGCCAGCAGCTTAGCGCTGGAAGGAGCTGGCTACACCTTC. This gives the protein CASSLALEGAGYTF.

The chain uses TRBV19 and TRBJ2-4; D not resolved. CDR3 size: 15 residues. V lost 5 bases, J lost 0 bases, and 11 bases lay in between. Germline V gene data show CDR1 as LNHDA and CDR2 as SQIVND (reference sequence). DNA for the CDR3: TGTGCCAGTAGTCGATCGAGGATAGCCAAAAACATTCAGTACTTC. It yields the protein CASSRSRIAKNIQYF.

This rearrangement joins TRBV6-1 to TRBJ2-7, with a weak D call TRBD2 (6 bases). This CDR3 spans 15 amino acids. In germline, CDR1 is MNHNS, CDR2 SASEGT. The V end lost 2 bases, the J end lost 0 bases, and 11 bases lay between the germline ends. This chain's CDR3 is CASSEYSGSSYEQYF. The CDR3 DNA follows: TGTGCCAGCAGTGAATATAGCGGTAGCTCCTACGAGCAGTACTTC.

This clone was seen only once. Different DNA sequences within this sample yield the same CDR3. This chain uses TRBV15 with TRBJ1-5; TRBD1 is a possible D gene (6 bases). The V end was cut by 0 bases, the J end by 2 bases, with 8 bases between. The CDR3 covers 15 residues. Germline assignment: CDR1 LNHNV and CDR2 YYDKDF (reference sequence). The chain's CDR3 is CATSRDPGGNQPQHF. In DNA form, the CDR3 reads TGTGCCACCAGCAGAGATCCAGGGGGCAATCAGCCCCAGCATTTT.

V and J are TRBV7-3 and TRBJ2-3, with 8 bases fitting TRBD1. This CDR3 is 15 amino acids long. The germline CDR1 and CDR2 sequences are SGHTA and FQGTGA. V lost 5 bases and J lost 6; bases outside the gene matches: 10. This CDR3 is CASSGQGQPSDTQYF. The CDR3 nucleotides read TGTGCCAGCAGCGGACAGGGACAGCCCTCGGATACGCAGTATTTT.

V usage is TRBV9 and J usage is TRBJ2-7; D possibly corresponds to TRBD2 (6 bases). V lost 2 bases to trimming and J lost 0 bases, with 15 bases between them. Germline V gene lookup returns CDR1 SGDLS and CDR2 YYNGEE. The CDR3 is 16 residues long. The chain's CDR3 is CASSVDGSGLSYEQYF. CDR3 DNA sequence: TGTGCCAGCAGCGTCGACGGTAGCGGCCTCTCCTACGAGCAGTACTTC.

This chain uses TRBV4-3 with TRBJ1-1; 8 bases align to TRBD1. Germline CDR1 is LGHNA and CDR2 is YSLEER. This CDR3 is 14 amino acids long. The J segment lost 11 bases and the V segment lost 3 bases, leaving 11 bases of the junction unmatched. The CDR3 spells CASSHSGGQVPAFF. In DNA, the CDR3 is TGCGCCAGCAGCCACTCGGGGGGACAGGTCCCCGCTTTCTTT.

The sample holds one count of this clone. This chain links TRBV3-1 (or the pseudogene TRBV3-2) with TRBJ2-3; a possible D gene is TRBD1 (6 bases). V was clipped by 4 bases and J by 2 bases, with 16 bases between them. Germline V gene sequence: CDR1 LGHDT, CDR2 YNNKEL (reference sequence). The CDR3 runs to 16 residues. The CDR3 is CASSRRVGGYTDTQYF. CDR3 sequence (DNA): TGTGCCAGCAGCCGACGGGTAGGGGGATACACAGATACGCAGTATTTT.